Following are 13 T cell receptor beta chains from one sample sequenced in a study of blood T cell repertoires in COVID-19. Libraries were prepared by immunoSEQ multiplex PCR; TCRdb keeps only in-frame clonotypes and omits some of them. The data contain about 200,000 clones, more than 70% of them singletons. The sample was peripheral blood. The source of these receptors is a man aged 45-65 years with COVID-19, enrolled during active disease.

The chain has TRBV11-2 and TRBJ2-1, with 10 bases identical to TRBD2. This CDR3 is built from 15 residues. V shed 0 bases, J shed 9 bases, and the junction held 5 bases outside the gene matches. Germline CDR1 reads SGHAT; CDR2 reads FQNNGV. CDR3 amino acids: CASSLDPLAGVEQFF. Written as DNA, the CDR3 is TGTGCCAGCAGCTTAGATCCCCTAGCGGGGGTTGAGCAGTTCTTC.

The genes are TRBV11-2 and TRBJ1-1, with a weak D call TRBD1 (5 bases). Germline V gives CDR1 SGHAT, CDR2 FQNNGV. V lost 1 base to trimming and J lost 6 bases, with 15 bases between them. The CDR3 runs to 15 residues. DNA for the CDR3: TGTGCCAGCAGCTTAGGGCAGGGAAGTGGGGCTGAAGCTTTCTTT. Translating gives CASSLGQGSGAEAFF.

This clone was observed a single time. The chain employs TRBV7-3 and TRBJ2-3; TRBD2 matches at 7 bases. The J segment lost 2 bases and the V segment lost 3 bases, leaving 2 bases of the junction unmatched. Germline CDR1 is SGHTA and CDR2 is FQGTGA. The CDR3 runs to 14 residues. The CDR3 region is CASSFTSDTDTQYF. CDR3 nucleotide sequence: TGTGCCAGCAGCTTCACTAGCGACACAGATACGCAGTATTTT.

The chain is built from TRBV2 and TRBJ1-5, with D possibly TRBD1 on 5 matching bases. V gave up 0 bases and J gave up 7 bases, with 16 bases separating them. The CDR3 contains 16 residues. Germline V gene sequence: CDR1 SNHLY, CDR2 FYNNEI. CDR3 in DNA: TGTGCCAGCAGTGAAGCTGGGTTGGGGCTGAAACAGCCCCAGCATTTT. Translated: CASSEAGLGLKQPQHF.

This clone occurred once. J is TRBJ2-3 and V is TRBV19; 8 bases fit TRBD2. CDR1 and CDR2 (germline): LNHDA, SQIVND (reference sequence). V trimming: 6 bases; J trimming: 2 bases; junction bases outside the gene matches: 7. The CDR3 consists of 15 residues. The CDR3 DNA sequence: TGTGCCAGTAGGACGGGGGGGACTACCACAGATACGCAGTATTTT. Its protein product is CASRTGGTTTDTQYF. The entire variable domain, with the rest obtained from reference TRBV19 and TRBJ2-3, is as follows: DGGITQSPKYLFRKEGQNVTLSCEQNLNHDAMYWYRQDPGQGLRLIYYSQIVNDFQKGDIAEGYSVSREKKESFPLTVTSAQKNPTAFYLCASRTGGTTTDTQYFGPGTRLTVL.

V usage is TRBV5-4 and J usage is TRBJ2-2; TRBD2 might be the D (6 bases). The CDR3 has 15 residues. Germline V gene sequence: CDR1 SGHNT, CDR2 YYREEE (reference sequence). With 4 bases removed from V and 3 bases from J, the gap between germline ends came to 13 bases. CDR3 DNA sequence: TGTGCCAGCAGCCTGGGGGGACTCCACACCGGGGAGCTGTTTTTT. This codes for CASSLGGLHTGELFF. Filled out from reference TRBV5-4 and TRBJ2-2, the complete variable domain reads ETGVTQSPTHLIKTRGQQVTLRCSSQSGHNTVSWYQQALGQGPQFIFQYYREEENGRGNFPPRFSGLQFPNYSSELNVNALELDDSALYLCASSLGGLHTGELFFGEGSRLTVL.

On this clone itself: Other DNA sequences from this sample encode an identical CDR3 as well. This sequence joins TRBV5-1 and TRBJ1-1, with D uncertain. The V end was cut by 0 bases, the J end by 1 base, with 7 bases between. Per germline, CDR1 SGHRS and CDR2 YFSETQ. The CDR3 extends over 14 amino acids. CDR3 DNA: TGCGCCAGCAGCTTGGCCGGAGAGAACACTGAAGCTTTCTTT. Amino acid sequence: CASSLAGENTEAFF.

This rearrangement joins TRBV7-2 to TRBJ2-2; no firm D call. With 6 bases removed from V and 5 bases from J, the gap between germline ends came to 16 bases. The CDR3 is 15 residues long. Germline loops: CDR1 SGHTA, CDR2 FQGNSA. CDR3 sequence reads: CASRTDGRRTGELFF. The DNA for the CDR3 is TGTGCCAGCAGAACAGACGGAAGGCGTACCGGGGAGCTGTTTTTT.

CDR3 coding DNA: TGTGCCAGCAGTCCCGAACCGACAGCCTCTGGAAACACCATATATTTT. Amino acids: CASSPEPTASGNTIYF. The chain carries TRBV27 and TRBJ1-3; D perhaps matches TRBD1 (5 bases). Germline V gene lookup returns CDR1 MNHEY and CDR2 SMNVEV (reference sequence). V lost 5 bases and J lost 0, with 14 bases in between. This CDR3 spans 16 amino acids.

This clone was found once. The V and J genes are TRBV7-2 and TRBJ2-3; TRBD1 is a possible D gene (5 bases). The CDR3 length is 13 residues. The germline V and J ends were trimmed by 4 bases and 8 bases, with 13 bases remaining between them. The germline CDR1 and CDR2 sequences are SGHTA and FQGNSA. The CDR3 bases are TGTGCCAGCAGCTCGTTCAGGGTGGGTACGCAGTATTTT. Protein product: CASSSFRVGTQYF.

The V and J genes are TRBV9 and TRBJ2-1; 7 nucleotides agree with TRBD2. The CDR3 runs 15 residues. In germline, CDR1 is SGDLS, CDR2 YYNGEE. V trimming: 0 bases; J trimming: 6 bases; junction bases outside the gene matches: 6. CDR3 sequence reads: CASSVEVTSSNEQFF. The CDR3 bases are TGTGCCAGCAGCGTAGAGGTGACTAGCTCCAATGAGCAGTTCTTC. The full variable domain, rest sourced from reference TRBV9 and TRBJ2-1, is DSGVTQTPKHLITATGQRVTLRCSPRSGDLSVYWYQQSLDQGLQFLIQYYNGEERAKGNILERFSAQQFPDLHSELNLSSLELGDSALYFCASSVEVTSSNEQFFGPGTRLTVL.

This chain links TRBV2 with TRBJ1-4, with 11 bases aligning to TRBD1. This CDR3 contains 15 residues. Germline loops: CDR1 SNHLY, CDR2 FYNNEI. V was clipped by 8 bases and J by 3 bases; unmatched bases: 5. The CDR3 protein is CASGDRGTPNEKLFF. DNA of the CDR3: TGTGCCAGCGGGGACAGGGGGACTCCTAATGAAAAACTGTTTTTT. Drawing the rest from reference TRBV2 and TRBJ1-4, the complete variable domain is EPEVTQTPSHQVTQMGQEVILRCVPISNHLYFYWYRQILGQKVEFLVSFYNNEISEKSEIFDDQFSVERPDGSNFTLKIRSTKLEDSAMYFCASGDRGTPNEKLFFGSGTQLSVL.

The chain links TRBV19 to TRBJ2-1, with D perhaps TRBD2 (6 bases). From germline, CDR1 is LNHDA and CDR2 SQIVND (reference sequence). The CDR3 is 16 residues long. Trimming shortened V by 5 bases and J by 0 bases, and 14 bases separated the two germline ends. The CDR3 sequence is CASSSNSGSSYNEQFF. The CDR3 region has the DNA TGTGCCAGTAGTTCCAATAGCGGTAGCTCCTACAATGAGCAGTTCTTC.